Listed here are 23 T cell receptor beta chains from one sample, sequenced in a study of shared clonotypes between healthy human individuals. Repertoires were generated with immunoSEQ multiplex PCR, while TCRdb's copy carries only in-frame clones and drops some. The table includes under 750,000 clones, around 77% detected once. Specimen: memory CD4+ T cells sorted from blood. Subset given: CD45RA-negative fraction. These TCRs come from a woman aged 25 to 39 in good health.

Only a few counts were recorded for this clone. The chain links TRBV7-2 to TRBJ2-1, with D hard to call. Germline loops: CDR1 SGHTA, CDR2 FQGNSA. CDR3 length: 13 residues. The V end lost 5 bases, the J end lost 8 bases, and 13 bases lay between the germline ends. The CDR3 DNA reads as TGTGCCAGCAGCCTCCCTATCCGGGATGAGCAGTTCTTC. It codes for CASSLPIRDEQFF.

Concerning this clone itself: This same CDR3 is encoded by further DNA sequences in the sample. The V call is TRBV28, the J call TRBJ2-6; D unclear. Trimming removed 3 bases at V and 0 bases at J, with 6 bases between. Germline loops: CDR1 MDHEN, CDR2 SYDVKM. CDR3 length: 15 residues. CDR3 loop: CASSLRNSGANVLTF. CDR3 sequence (DNA): TGTGCCAGCAGTTTGCGGAACTCTGGGGCCAACGTCCTGACTTTC.

This chain connects TRBV6-4 to TRBJ2-7, with TRBD2 identical over 7 bases. The junction had 4 bases not matched to a gene; V was cut back by 2 bases and J by 0 bases. The CDR3 is 15 amino acids. CDR1 and CDR2 from the germline V gene are MRHNA and SNTAGT. DNA for the CDR3: TGTGCCAGCAGTGACCCAGGCGGGAGCTCCTACGAGCAGTACTTC. The encoded protein is CASSDPGGSSYEQYF.

At least ten counts were recorded for this clone. The V call is TRBV27, the J call TRBJ2-7; maybe TRBD2 (5 bases). V lost 5 bases, J lost 1 base, and 12 bases lay in between. The CDR3 has 14 amino acids. CDR1 and CDR2 (germline): MNHEY, SMNVEV (reference sequence). The CDR3, as DNA: TGTGCCAGCAGTACCGAACGGAGGTCCTACGAGCAGTACTTC. Protein product: CASSTERRSYEQYF.

V is TRBV5-1 and J is TRBJ1-4, with 8 bases matching TRBD1. After removal of 0 bases from V and 5 bases from J, the junction contained 6 bases not matched to a gene. Germline V CDR1 and CDR2: SGHRS, YFSETQ. The CDR3 is 16 amino acids. The CDR3: CASSLAQGAWNEKLFF. Here the CDR3 DNA reads TGCGCCAGCAGCTTGGCCCAGGGGGCCTGGAATGAAAAACTGTTTTTT.

The V gene is TRBV4-2, the J gene TRBJ2-2; D is unresolved. V shed 1 base and J shed 2 bases, with 11 bases lying between them. CDR1 and CDR2 from the germline V gene are LGHNA and YNFKEQ. CDR3 length: 16 amino acids. CDR3 DNA sequence: TGTGCCAGCAGCCAAGTCTGGGGATCCAACACCGGGGAGCTGTTTTTT. It encodes CASSQVWGSNTGELFF.

The rearrangement joins TRBV4-2 to TRBJ1-3, with 7 bases matching TRBD1. The V segment lost 4 bases and the J segment 4 bases; nucleotides outside the gene matches: 4. This CDR3 is built from 14 residues. CDR1 LGHNA and CDR2 YNFKEQ come from the germline V gene. The CDR3 loop reads CASSPDRRGNTIYF. The CDR3 region has the DNA TGTGCCAGCAGCCCGGACAGGAGAGGAAACACCATATATTTT.

Comments on this clone: Its ends do not fully match the called genes, so a read error is possible. The rearrangement joins TRBV18 to TRBJ1-2; TRBD1 is a possible D gene (5 bases). CDR1 and CDR2 from the germline V gene are KGHSH and LQKENI. The length of the CDR3 is 13 residues. In DNA, the CDR3 is TGTGCCAGCTCACCCTCCCAGGGACCTCCTTACGCCTTC. This translates into CASSPSQGPPYAF.

The chain carries TRBV5-1 and TRBJ2-2; 7 bases map to TRBD1. Germline V gene sequence: CDR1 SGHRS, CDR2 YFSETQ. V gave up 5 bases and J gave up 6 bases; unmatched junction bases: 7. The CDR3 has 14 residues. DNA for the CDR3: TGCGCCAGCAGGTACGGACAGGTCCCCGGGGAGCTGTTTTTT. Translated, it gives CASRYGQVPGELFF.

The gene calls are TRBV11-2 and TRBJ2-7, with 8 positions matching TRBD2. This CDR3 comprises 14 residues. The germline gives CDR1 SGHAT, CDR2 FQNNGV. V was clipped by 5 bases and J by 4 bases; unmatched bases: 7. The chain's CDR3 is CASSPGGSRYEQYF. DNA of the CDR3: TGTGCCAGCAGCCCGGGAGGGAGTAGATACGAGCAGTACTTC. The full variable domain, completed using reference TRBV11-2 and TRBJ2-7, is EAGVAQSPRYKIIEKRQSVAFWCNPISGHATLYWYQQILGQGPKLLIQFQNNGVVDDSQLPKDRFSAERLKGVDSTLKIQPAKLEDSAVYLCASSPGGSRYEQYFGPGTRLTVT.

The CDR3 region is CAWSFGGTNTGELFF. The CDR3 DNA sequence: TGTGCCTGGAGTTTTGGGGGGACGAACACCGGGGAGCTGTTTTTT. The gene calls are TRBV30 and TRBJ2-2; D might be TRBD2 (6 bases). Deletions cut 2 bases from V and 0 bases from J, with 10 bases between. Germline V lookup: CDR1 GTSNPN, CDR2 SVGIG (reference sequence). The CDR3 is made up of 15 amino acids.

The chain combines TRBV7-8 with TRBJ1-1, with D possibly matching TRBD1 (5 bases). Between the trimmed V and J ends, which lost 2 bases and 5 bases, there was a span of 15 bases. CDR3 length equals 15 residues. Germline values: CDR1 SGHVS, CDR2 FQNEAQ. The CDR3 DNA reads as TGTGCCAGCAGCTTATTGTCGGGACCAGGGACTGAAGCTTTCTTT. Its translation is CASSLLSGPGTEAFF.

The V gene is TRBV6-1, the J gene TRBJ2-7, with D unclear. This CDR3 has 15 amino acids. Germline V gene sequence: CDR1 MNHNS, CDR2 SASEGT. The V and J ends lost 7 bases and 2 bases respectively, with 18 bases between them. The CDR3 nucleotides read TGTGCCAGCATACGAGGCTCGGACGAAGCCTACGAGCAGTACTTC. It specifies CASIRGSDEAYEQYF.

The V gene is TRBV11-3, the J gene TRBJ2-1, with TRBD2 matching 8 bases. The V and J ends lost 4 bases and 15 bases, in that order; junction bases with no gene match: 11. The CDR3 contains 13 residues. The germline V gene encodes CDR1 SGHNT and CDR2 YENEEA. DNA for the CDR3: TGTGCCAGCAGCTATCAAGCGGGAGTCCAGGGGTTCTTC. This gives the protein CASSYQAGVQGFF.

The DNA of the CDR3 is TGTGCCAGCAGGCAAAGTCCCGGGACAGGGGACTATGGCTACACCTTC. Translation gives CASRQSPGTGDYGYTF. The chain has TRBV28 and TRBJ1-2, with 10 bases matching TRBD1. V lost 6 bases and J lost 3; bases outside the gene matches: 10. The CDR3 covers 16 residues. In germline, CDR1 is MDHEN, CDR2 SYDVKM.

DNA for the CDR3: TGTGCCAGCAGCCCCCGGACTAGCGAGCCCGGGGAGCTGTTTTTT. Residues: CASSPRTSEPGELFF. This chain joins TRBV11-3 and TRBJ2-2, with 9 bases that match TRBD2. The CDR3 has 15 amino acids. Germline loops: CDR1 SGHNT, CDR2 YENEEA. V trimming: 5 bases; J trimming: 6 bases; junction bases outside the gene matches: 7. Using reference TRBV11-3 and TRBJ2-2 for the parts outside the CDR3, the full variable domain is EAGVVQSPRYKIIEKKQPVAFWCNPISGHNTLYWYLQNLGQGPELLIRYENEEAVDDSQLPKDRFSAERLKGVDSTLKIQPAELGDSAVYLCASSPRTSEPGELFFGEGSRLTVL.

This clone has ten or more counts. This chain uses TRBV11-2 with TRBJ2-5; D is ambiguous. The CDR3 totals 11 residues. V was shortened by 7 bases and J by 1 base, with 4 bases between the two germline ends. CDR1 and CDR2 (germline): SGHAT, FQNNGV. Here the CDR3 reads CASTAQETQYF. The CDR3, as DNA: TGTGCCAGCACGGCCCAAGAGACCCAGTACTTC. Complete variable domain (other parts from reference TRBV11-2 and TRBJ2-5): EAGVAQSPRYKIIEKRQSVAFWCNPISGHATLYWYQQILGQGPKLLIQFQNNGVVDDSQLPKDRFSAERLKGVDSTLKIQPAKLEDSAVYLCASTAQETQYFGPGTRLLVL.

This chain connects TRBV2 to TRBJ2-7; 7 bases line up with TRBD1. This CDR3 is built from 13 residues. The germline gives CDR1 SNHLY, CDR2 FYNNEI. V shed 6 bases and J 2 bases; nucleotides not matched to a gene: 4. The CDR3 bases are TGTGCCAGCAGGGGGGACAGAGCCTACGAGCAGTACTTC. Translation gives CASRGDRAYEQYF.

The rearrangement links TRBV15 to TRBJ1-3; tentative D call: TRBD1 (5 bases). Germline V gene data show CDR1 as LNHNV and CDR2 as YYDKDF (reference sequence). V was pared by 1 base and J by 0 bases, with 13 bases between. This CDR3 has 17 residues. CDR3: CATSRGSQGSSGNTIYF. In DNA, the CDR3 is TGTGCCACCAGCAGAGGTTCCCAGGGAAGCTCTGGAAACACCATATATTTT.

DNA of the CDR3: TGCGCCAGCAGCCCCCGGGGTAGCGGGTCCTCCTACGAGCAGTACTTC. It specifies CASSPRGSGSSYEQYF. The V call is TRBV4-1, the J call TRBJ2-7; 7 nucleotides align to TRBD2. The germline V gene encodes CDR1 MGHRA and CDR2 YSYEKL. Trimming at V came to 4 bases and at J to 0 bases, leaving 9 bases not matched to a gene. The CDR3 has 16 amino acids.

CDR3 DNA: TGTGCCAGCAGTTACTCTGCAGGGGAGCTGTTTTTT. As protein: CASSYSAGELFF. V and J are TRBV6-6 and TRBJ2-2; D call uncertain. The CDR3 has 12 amino acids. The germline CDR1 and CDR2 sequences are MNHNY and SVGAGI (reference sequence). V was pared by 0 bases and J by 8 bases, with 4 bases between.

J is TRBJ1-5 and V is TRBV4-1; TRBD1 is a possible D gene (5 bases). V lost 3 bases and J 8 bases, leaving 11 bases between the germline ends. This CDR3 comprises 13 residues. The V gene's germline CDR1 is MGHRA and CDR2 YSYEKL. The CDR3: CASSQGPLEPQHF. CDR3 DNA: TGCGCCAGCAGCCAGGGGCCCCTAGAGCCCCAGCATTTT.

The V gene is TRBV2, the J gene TRBJ1-1, with unresolved D. The CDR3 contains 14 residues. V was shortened by 6 bases and J by 4 bases, with 15 bases between the two germline ends. In germline, CDR1 is SNHLY, CDR2 FYNNEI. The CDR3 reads CASRGVSERTEAFF. Written as DNA, the CDR3 is TGTGCCAGCAGGGGTGTATCTGAGCGCACTGAAGCTTTCTTT.